This passage covers 9 T cell receptor beta chains from one sample sequenced in a study of CD8 T cells in cerebrospinal fluid in Alzheimer's disease. No DNA is given; TCRdb re-called the 10x single-cell sequencing reads and lists each CDR3 protein once. This listing includes 1,000 or so distinct CDR3 sequences. Sequencing used cerebrospinal fluid. These receptors were obtained from a human donor with Alzheimer's disease.

This clonotype is labeled medium-sized based on frequency. This chain connects TRBV2 to TRBJ2-5; TCRdb's D gene call, TRBD2, goes unchecked for lack of DNA. The CDR3 contains 17 residues. Per germline, CDR1 SNHLY and CDR2 FYNNEI. The CDR3 here is CASSERLAGMYQETQYF.

This clonotype is medium-sized by frequency. The chain joins TRBV7-9 to TRBJ2-1. The CDR3 has 16 residues. CDR1 is SEHNR and CDR2 is FQNEAQ in the germline V gene (reference sequence). CDR3 amino acids: CASSLQAGGPSNEQFF.

This clonotype ranks as medium-sized in terms of frequency. The V call is TRBV9, the J call TRBJ2-7; TCRdb indicates TRBD1, and absent DNA this call remains unverified. Germline V gives CDR1 SGDLS, CDR2 YYNGEE. The CDR3 spans 14 residues. The CDR3 sequence is CASSARDGEYEQYF.

This clonotype is identified as medium-sized from frequency. J is TRBJ1-1 and V is TRBV6-5. This CDR3 has 14 amino acids. Germline CDR1 reads MNHEY; CDR2 reads SVGAGI. The CDR3 here is CASSYSPRNTEAFF.

This clonotype is deemed medium-sized by its frequency. This chain joins TRBV6-6 and TRBJ1-5; TCRdb selects TRBD1, and the lack of DNA leaves this call unchecked. The germline V gene encodes CDR1 MNHNY and CDR2 SVGAGI (reference sequence). There are 15 residues in the CDR3. The CDR3 sequence: CASSDRDRGIQPQHF.

This clonotype is labeled medium-sized based on frequency. The chain carries TRBV5-1 and TRBJ1-4. Germline CDR1 SGHRS, CDR2 YFSETQ. The CDR3 contains 15 residues. The CDR3 reads CASSLAGATNEKLFF.

Frequency places this clonotype as medium-sized. CDR3 protein: CASSPQPGLAGGNEQFF. The chain recombines TRBV28 with TRBJ2-1; checking the TCRdb D call of TRBD2 is not possible without DNA. This CDR3 spans 17 amino acids. Germline CDR1 reads MDHEN; CDR2 reads SYDVKM.

Its frequency marks this clonotype as medium-sized. This rearrangement joins TRBV21-1 to TRBJ1-1. TRBV21-1 has pseudogene status. The CDR3 is made up of 11 amino acids. CDR3 residues: CARLRDSEAFF.

This clonotype ranks as medium-sized (0.01 to 0.1%) in terms of frequency. This chain links TRBV3-1 with TRBJ2-3. CDR3 size: 14 residues. CDR1 LGHDT and CDR2 YNNKEL come from the germline V gene (reference sequence). The CDR3 loop reads CASSQRRSTDTQYF.